The clone carrying this TCR beta chain appeared once. Trimming removed 3 bases from V and 3 bases from J, with 27 bases in between. CDR3 size: 20 residues. Germline V gene lookup returns CDR1 LNHDA and CDR2 SQIVND (reference sequence). The source of the sample is a study of blood T cell repertoires in COVID-19. This table comes from immunoSEQ multiplex PCR, and its TCRdb copy is limited to in-frame clones, with some not included. The repertoire holds a few hundred thousand clones, with around 87% as singletons. The sequence was obtained from a woman aged 45-65 years who had recovered from COVID-19. Material for sequencing was peripheral blood. The chain has TRBV19 and TRBJ2-4; D is perhaps TRBD2 (6 bases). The CDR3 is CASSITQFGGQGWVKNIQYF. CDR3 sequence (DNA): TGTGCCAGTAGTATTACCCAGTTCGGGGGTCAGGGTTGGGTCAAAAACATTCAGTACTTC.